These 15 T cell receptor beta chains were all obtained from the same sample, sequenced in a study of T cell responses to AZD1222 COVID-19 vaccine. Clones were sequenced by immunoSEQ multiplex PCR, and TCRdb holds only the in-frame ones, with some missing. The table records approximately 91,000 clones, approximately 89% of them present only once. Here the sequenced sample was peripheral blood, taken 28 days after the second AZD1222 dose. The receptors were sampled from an adult who received the AZD1222 COVID-19 vaccine.

The genes are TRBV18 and TRBJ2-7; 12 bases align to TRBD2. Germline V gives CDR1 KGHSH, CDR2 LQKENI. The CDR3 extends over 15 amino acids. J lost 7 bases, V lost 3 bases, and 7 bases had no gene match. The CDR3 reads CASSPVTGTSGEQYF. For the CDR3, the DNA is TGTGCCAGCTCACCCGTGACCGGGACTAGCGGGGAGCAGTACTTC.

The rearrangement links TRBV24-1 to TRBJ2-2, with a tentative D call TRBD1 (8 bases). CDR3 size: 15 residues. The V gene's germline CDR1 is KGHDR and CDR2 SFDVKD. V lost 9 bases and J 0 bases, leaving 13 bases between the germline ends. This chain's CDR3 is CATEQGGSNTGELFF. The DNA for the CDR3 is TGTGCCACCGAACAGGGGGGGTCGAACACCGGGGAGCTGTTTTTT.

This clone was recorded once. The gene calls are TRBV24-1 and TRBJ2-1; D is unclear. This CDR3 has 16 residues. V lost 2 bases to trimming and J lost 4 bases, with 14 bases between them. The germline V gene encodes CDR1 KGHDR and CDR2 SFDVKD. Written as DNA, the CDR3 is TGTGCCACCAGTGATTCCCGTGGTCCTAGTTACAATGAGCAGTTCTTC. Translated: CATSDSRGPSYNEQFF.

The gene calls are TRBV11-2 and TRBJ2-1, with TRBD1 matching over 9 bases. From germline, CDR1 is SGHAT and CDR2 FQNNGV. The CDR3 is 17 residues long. V gave up 1 base and J gave up 0 bases; unmatched junction bases: 4. The CDR3 DNA reads as TGTGCCAGCAGCTTAGGCGGACAGGGGCACTCCTACAATGAGCAGTTCTTC. As protein: CASSLGGQGHSYNEQFF.

The gene calls are TRBV11-2 and TRBJ1-3; D remains ambiguous. The ends were cut back, 6 bases at V and 6 bases at J, with 9 bases in the middle. Germline values: CDR1 SGHAT, CDR2 FQNNGV. This CDR3 is 12 amino acids long. The chain's CDR3 is CASSTNENTIYF. The CDR3 coding sequence is TGTGCCAGCAGTACAAACGAAAACACCATATATTTT.

This clone was observed a few times. V usage is TRBV7-2 and J usage is TRBJ2-1, with 16 bases matching TRBD2. Germline V gene lookup returns CDR1 SGHTA and CDR2 FQGNSA. The junction had 7 bases not matched to a gene; V was cut back by 1 base and J by 7 bases. The CDR3 runs 18 residues. The CDR3 loop is CASSLVVGLAGGTNEQFF. As DNA, the CDR3 is TGTGCCAGCAGCTTAGTTGTGGGACTAGCGGGAGGGACGAATGAGCAGTTCTTC.

This clone showed up just once. The chain joins TRBV4-1 to TRBJ2-7, with 9 nucleotides matching TRBD2. V shed 0 bases, J shed 5 bases, and the junction held 14 bases outside the gene matches. Germline loops: CDR1 MGHRA, CDR2 YSYEKL. The CDR3 is 18 amino acids. CDR3 nucleotides: TGCGCCAGCAGCCAAGATAAGGTTCTAGGTAGCGGGAGTAACGAGCAGTACTTC. This translates into CASSQDKVLGSGSNEQYF.

The chain uses TRBV9 and TRBJ2-1; D might be TRBD2 (6 bases). Germline V lookup: CDR1 SGDLS, CDR2 YYNGEE. V lost 1 base and J 2 bases, leaving 19 bases between the germline ends. This CDR3 has 18 residues. The CDR3 DNA reads as TGTGCCAGCAGCGTATTATCCGGAGGGGCGGGTACCTACAATGAGCAGTTCTTC. Residues: CASSVLSGGAGTYNEQFF.

The CDR3 coding sequence is TGTGCCAGCAGCTCCGGCTCCTACAATGAGCAGTTCTTC. This codes for CASSSGSYNEQFF. This sequence joins TRBV11-1 and TRBJ2-1; D remains unclear. Germline values: CDR1 SGHAT, CDR2 FQDESV (reference sequence). The length of the CDR3 is 13 residues. Between the trimmed V and J ends, which lost 4 bases and 0 bases, there was a span of 4 bases.

The genes are TRBV28 and TRBJ2-7; tentative D call: TRBD2 (6 bases). CDR3 length: 13 amino acids. Germline V gives CDR1 MDHEN, CDR2 SYDVKM. V lost 7 bases and J lost 1, with 11 bases in between. CDR3 DNA sequence: TGTGCCAGCATGAAGGGGAGGTCCTACGAGCAGTACTTC. Its protein product is CASMKGRSYEQYF. Complete variable domain (other parts from reference TRBV28 and TRBJ2-7): DVKVTQSSRYLVKRTGEKVFLECVQDMDHENMFWYRQDPGLGLRLIYFSYDVKMKEKGDIPEGYSVSREKKERFSLILESASTNQTSMYLCASMKGRSYEQYFGPGTRLTVT.

This sequence joins TRBV28 and TRBJ1-4; 11 bases align to TRBD1. This CDR3 is 15 amino acids long. V shed 6 bases and J 6 bases; nucleotides not matched to a gene: 6. Germline V gives CDR1 MDHEN, CDR2 SYDVKM. CDR3 loop: CASRWTGGADEKLFF. CDR3 sequence (DNA): TGTGCCAGCAGATGGACAGGGGGCGCAGATGAAAAACTGTTTTTT.

This clone was detected only once. This rearrangement joins TRBV5-6 to TRBJ2-1, with TRBD1 matching 11 bases. CDR3 length: 16 amino acids. The germline CDR1 and CDR2 sequences are SGHDT and YYEEEE. V shed 0 bases, J shed 7 bases, and the junction held 6 bases outside the gene matches. The CDR3 sequence: CASSLAGTGGENEQFF. The DNA of the CDR3 is TGTGCCAGCAGCTTGGCCGGGACAGGGGGAGAGAATGAGCAGTTCTTC. The whole variable domain, filled in from reference TRBV5-6 and TRBJ2-1, reads DAGVTQSPTHLIKTRGQQVTLRCSPKSGHDTVSWYQQALGQGPQFIFQYYEEEERQRGNFPDRFSGHQFPNYSSELNVNALLLGDSALYLCASSLAGTGGENEQFFGPGTRLTVL.

V usage is TRBV7-9 and J usage is TRBJ2-7, with TRBD2 as a possible D gene (5 bases). The CDR3 consists of 13 residues. Germline values: CDR1 SEHNR, CDR2 FQNEAQ (reference sequence). Deletions cut 4 bases from V and 1 base from J, with 8 bases between. The CDR3 loop is CASSSSGSYEQYF. The CDR3 bases are TGTGCCAGCAGCTCCAGCGGTTCCTACGAGCAGTACTTC.

This clone was detected once. This chain joins TRBV11-3 and TRBJ2-1, with TRBD2 identical over 7 bases. The CDR3 is 13 amino acids. The V gene end was trimmed by 4 bases and the J gene end by 8 bases; junction bases not matched to a gene: 5. Germline loops: CDR1 SGHNT, CDR2 YENEEA. CDR3 sequence (DNA): TGTGCCAGCAGCTCACGACTAGCAGATGAGCAGTTCTTC. Translated: CASSSRLADEQFF.

This clone was found a few times. The V call is TRBV27, the J call TRBJ2-7; 10 nucleotides agree with TRBD2. J lost 6 bases, V lost 5 bases, and 7 bases had no gene match. This CDR3 has 14 residues. Germline-derived CDR1 and CDR2 are MNHEY and SMNVEV (reference sequence). The CDR3, as DNA: TGTGCCAGCAGTCCCGTAGCGGGAGGCAGCGAGCAGTACTTC. Protein sequence: CASSPVAGGSEQYF.